Given below is one TCR beta chain in context. The record originates from a study of blood T cell repertoires in COVID-19. The CDR3 extends over 15 amino acids. V dropped 0 bases and J dropped 4 bases, with 10 bases sitting between them. Germline loops: CDR1 LNHNV, CDR2 YYDKDF (reference sequence). Recruitment covered roughly 22 US areas and drew participants whose ages spanned roughly 18 to 90 years. Original methodology: The authors estimated nucleated cell counts from reference gene primer amplification. Some clones are missing from TCRdb's copy, which holds only in-frame ones; the method was immunoSEQ multiplex PCR. Clonal size and the V and J genes are those of that table, whereas D and trimming came from the DNA. The top ten clones hold approximately 3.6% of a sample with about 160,000 clones, 80% of them seen once.

The sequenced sample was PBMCs or T cells enriched from blood (not recorded which). This receptor was taken from a woman in her sixties or seventies who had recovered from COVID-19. V gene TRBV15 combines with J gene TRBJ1-3, with D hard to call. CDR3 DNA sequence: TGTGCCACCAGCAGAGACAGACAAACAGGAAACACCATATATTTT. It encodes CATSRDRQTGNTIYF.